This T cell receptor (beta chain) comes out of a study of blood T cell repertoires in COVID-19. As for the study in general: COVID-19 samples, acute and convalescent, were from the United States, Italy and Spain. Sources were T cells, B-cell-depleted T cells, or PBMCs; the material itself was cDNA or gDNA.

Under the authors' procedure: Estimation of nucleated cell counts was performed using reference gene primer amplification. Measured with immunoSEQ multiplex PCR; TCRdb has only the in-frame clones, and not every one. That table furnishes V, J and clone size, whereas the DNA furnished D and trimming. The sample includes 120,000 or so clones, over 65% of them seen just once. Germline-derived CDR1 and CDR2 are SGDLS and YYNGEE. V shed 0 bases, J shed 6 bases, and the junction held 5 bases outside the gene matches. This CDR3 is built from 16 residues. This clonotype was sampled from an elderly woman with acute or convalescent COVID-19. Source material: peripheral blood. This chain links TRBV9 with TRBJ2-3; 12 positions agree with TRBD2. The CDR3 loop reads CASSVGTSGVFDTQYF. Written as DNA, the CDR3 is TGTGCCAGCAGCGTAGGGACTAGCGGGGTCTTTGATACGCAGTATTTT.